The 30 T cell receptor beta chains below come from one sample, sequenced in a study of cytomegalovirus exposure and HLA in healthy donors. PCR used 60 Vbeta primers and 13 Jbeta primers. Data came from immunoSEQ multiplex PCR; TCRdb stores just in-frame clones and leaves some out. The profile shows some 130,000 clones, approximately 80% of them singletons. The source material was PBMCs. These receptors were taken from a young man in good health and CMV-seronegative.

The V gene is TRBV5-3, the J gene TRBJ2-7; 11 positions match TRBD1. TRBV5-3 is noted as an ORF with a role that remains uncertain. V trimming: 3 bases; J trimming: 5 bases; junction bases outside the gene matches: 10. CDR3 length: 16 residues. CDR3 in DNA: TGTGCCAGAAGCTCCCCGGGACAGGGGGTCCCCCACGAGCAGTACGTC. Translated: CARSSPGQGVPHEQYV.

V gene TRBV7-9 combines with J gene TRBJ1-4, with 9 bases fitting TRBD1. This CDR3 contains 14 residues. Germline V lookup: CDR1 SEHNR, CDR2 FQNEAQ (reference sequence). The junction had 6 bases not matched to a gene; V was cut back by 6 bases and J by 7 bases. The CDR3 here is CASSPGQGGEKLFF. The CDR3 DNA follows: TGTGCCAGCAGTCCGGGACAGGGAGGTGAAAAACTGTTTTTT. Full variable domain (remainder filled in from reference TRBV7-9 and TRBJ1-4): DTGVSQNPRHKITKRGQNVTFRCDPISEHNRLYWYRQTLGQGPEFLTYFQNEAQLEKSRLLSDRFSAERPKGSFSTLEIQRTEQGDSAMYLCASSPGQGGEKLFFGSGTQLSVL.

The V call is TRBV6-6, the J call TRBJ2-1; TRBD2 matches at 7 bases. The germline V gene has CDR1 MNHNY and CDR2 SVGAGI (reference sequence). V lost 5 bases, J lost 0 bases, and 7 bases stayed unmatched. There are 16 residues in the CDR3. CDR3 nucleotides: TGTGCCAGCAGTACCCTAGCGGAGAGCTCCTACAATGAGCAGTTCTTC. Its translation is CASSTLAESSYNEQFF.

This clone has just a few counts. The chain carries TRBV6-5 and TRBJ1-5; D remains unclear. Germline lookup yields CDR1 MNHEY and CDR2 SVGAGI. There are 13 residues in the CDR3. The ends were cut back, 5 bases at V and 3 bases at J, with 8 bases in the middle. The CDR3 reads CASSIRFNQPQHF. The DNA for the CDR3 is TGTGCCAGCAGTATCAGGTTCAATCAGCCCCAGCATTTT.

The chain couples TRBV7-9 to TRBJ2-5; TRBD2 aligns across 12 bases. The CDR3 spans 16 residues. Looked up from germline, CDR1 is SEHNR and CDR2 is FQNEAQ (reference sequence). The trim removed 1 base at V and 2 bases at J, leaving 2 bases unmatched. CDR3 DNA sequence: TGTGCCAGCAGCTTAGGGACTAGCGGGAATCAAGAGACCCAGTACTTC. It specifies CASSLGTSGNQETQYF.

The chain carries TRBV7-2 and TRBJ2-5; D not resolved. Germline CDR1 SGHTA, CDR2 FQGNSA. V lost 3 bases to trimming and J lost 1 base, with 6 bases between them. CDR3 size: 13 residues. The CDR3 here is CASSFGAQETQYF. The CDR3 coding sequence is TGTGCCAGCAGCTTTGGAGCCCAAGAGACCCAGTACTTC.

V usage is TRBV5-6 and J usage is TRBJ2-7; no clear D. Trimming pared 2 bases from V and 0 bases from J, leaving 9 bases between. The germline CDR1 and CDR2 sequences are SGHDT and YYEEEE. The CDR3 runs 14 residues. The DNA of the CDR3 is TGTGCCAGCAGCTTCTTCGGTAACTCCTACGAGCAGTACTTC. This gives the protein CASSFFGNSYEQYF. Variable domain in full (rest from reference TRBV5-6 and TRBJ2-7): DAGVTQSPTHLIKTRGQQVTLRCSPKSGHDTVSWYQQALGQGPQFIFQYYEEEERQRGNFPDRFSGHQFPNYSSELNVNALLLGDSALYLCASSFFGNSYEQYFGPGTRLTVT.

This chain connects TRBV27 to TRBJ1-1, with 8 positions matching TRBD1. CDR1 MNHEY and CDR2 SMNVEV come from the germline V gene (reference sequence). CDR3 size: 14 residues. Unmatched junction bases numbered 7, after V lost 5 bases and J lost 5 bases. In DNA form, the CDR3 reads TGTGCCAGCAGTACACAGGGGGTAGGAACTGAAGCTTTCTTT. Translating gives CASSTQGVGTEAFF.

The CDR3: CASSLVSGAMGEQYF. The DNA for the CDR3 is TGTGCCAGCAGCTTGGTTTCAGGGGCCATGGGGGAGCAGTACTTC. The rearrangement links TRBV5-5 to TRBJ2-7, with D possibly being TRBD1 (6 bases). Trimming shortened V by 0 bases and J by 7 bases, and 17 bases separated the two germline ends. This CDR3 has 15 residues. Germline CDR1 SGHKS, CDR2 YYEKEE (reference sequence).

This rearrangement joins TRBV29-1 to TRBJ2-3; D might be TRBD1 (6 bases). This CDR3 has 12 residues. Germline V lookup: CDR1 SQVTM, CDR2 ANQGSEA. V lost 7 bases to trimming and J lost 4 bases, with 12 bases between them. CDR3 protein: CSGGGHADTQYF. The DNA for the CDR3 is TGCAGCGGAGGGGGTCACGCAGATACGCAGTATTTT.

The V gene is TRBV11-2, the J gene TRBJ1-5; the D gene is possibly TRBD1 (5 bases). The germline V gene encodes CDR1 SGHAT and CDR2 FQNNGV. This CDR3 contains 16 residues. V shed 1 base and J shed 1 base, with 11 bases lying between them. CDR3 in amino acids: CASSLGGRASNQPQHF. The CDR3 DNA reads TGTGCCAGCAGCTTAGGGGGCAGGGCGAGCAATCAGCCCCAGCATTTT.

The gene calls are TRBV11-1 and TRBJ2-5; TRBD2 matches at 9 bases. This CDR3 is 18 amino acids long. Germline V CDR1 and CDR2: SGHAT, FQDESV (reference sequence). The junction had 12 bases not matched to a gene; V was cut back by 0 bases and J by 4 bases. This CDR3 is CASSLASFGGRARETQYF. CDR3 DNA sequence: TGTGCCAGCAGCTTAGCATCCTTTGGCGGGAGGGCCCGAGAGACCCAGTACTTC.

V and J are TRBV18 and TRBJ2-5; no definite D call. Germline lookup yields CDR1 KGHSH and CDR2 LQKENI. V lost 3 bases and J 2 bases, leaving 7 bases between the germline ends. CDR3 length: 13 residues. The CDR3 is CASSPNSQETQYF. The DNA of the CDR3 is TGTGCCAGCTCACCGAACAGTCAAGAGACCCAGTACTTC.

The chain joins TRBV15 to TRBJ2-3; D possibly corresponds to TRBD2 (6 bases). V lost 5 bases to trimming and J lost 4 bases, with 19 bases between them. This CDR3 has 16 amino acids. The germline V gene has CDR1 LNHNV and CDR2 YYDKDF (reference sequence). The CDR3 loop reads CATSPMDGRGADTQYF. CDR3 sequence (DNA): TGTGCCACCAGCCCAATGGACGGGAGAGGTGCAGATACGCAGTATTTT.

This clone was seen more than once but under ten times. DNA of the CDR3: TGCGCCAGCAGCCAAGACAGGGGTTCGACTGAAGCTTTCTTT. Translated: CASSQDRGSTEAFF. The chain joins TRBV4-3 to TRBJ1-1; D is perhaps TRBD1 (6 bases). This CDR3 region has 14 residues. Germline V gives CDR1 LGHNA, CDR2 YSLEER. V was trimmed by 0 bases and J by 5 bases, leaving 10 bases between them.

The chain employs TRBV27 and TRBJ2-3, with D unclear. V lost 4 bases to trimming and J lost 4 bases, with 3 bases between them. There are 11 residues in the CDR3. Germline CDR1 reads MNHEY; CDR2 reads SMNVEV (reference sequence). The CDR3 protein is CASSSSDTQYF. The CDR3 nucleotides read TGTGCCAGCAGTTCTTCAGATACGCAGTATTTT.

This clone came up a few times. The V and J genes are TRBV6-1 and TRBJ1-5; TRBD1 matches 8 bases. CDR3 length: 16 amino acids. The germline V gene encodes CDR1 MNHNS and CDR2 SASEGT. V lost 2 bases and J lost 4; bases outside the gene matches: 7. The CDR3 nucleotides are TGTGCCAGCAGTGAACCCGGGACAGGACATAATCAGCCCCAGCATTTT. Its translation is CASSEPGTGHNQPQHF.

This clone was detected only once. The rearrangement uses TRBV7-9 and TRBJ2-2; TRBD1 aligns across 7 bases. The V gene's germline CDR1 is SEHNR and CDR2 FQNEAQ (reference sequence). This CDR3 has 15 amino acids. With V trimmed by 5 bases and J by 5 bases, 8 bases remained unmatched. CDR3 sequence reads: CASSLTGVRTGELFF. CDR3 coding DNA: TGTGCCAGCAGCCTAACAGGGGTTCGAACCGGGGAGCTGTTTTTT. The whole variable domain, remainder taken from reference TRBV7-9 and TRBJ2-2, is DTGVSQNPRHKITKRGQNVTFRCDPISEHNRLYWYRQTLGQGPEFLTYFQNEAQLEKSRLLSDRFSAERPKGSFSTLEIQRTEQGDSAMYLCASSLTGVRTGELFFGEGSRLTVL.

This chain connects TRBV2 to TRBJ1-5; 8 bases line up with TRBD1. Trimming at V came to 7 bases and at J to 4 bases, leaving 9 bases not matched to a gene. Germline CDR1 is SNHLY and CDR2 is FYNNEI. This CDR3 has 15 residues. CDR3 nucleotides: TGTGCCAGCACCTCGACAGGGGCACAAAATCAGCCCCAGCATTTT. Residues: CASTSTGAQNQPQHF.

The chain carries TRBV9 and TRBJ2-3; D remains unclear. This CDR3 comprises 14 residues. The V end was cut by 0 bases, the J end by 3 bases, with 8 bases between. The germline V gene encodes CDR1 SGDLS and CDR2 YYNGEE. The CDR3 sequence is CASSVESETDTQYF. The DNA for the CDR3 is TGTGCCAGCAGCGTAGAGTCTGAGACAGATACGCAGTATTTT.

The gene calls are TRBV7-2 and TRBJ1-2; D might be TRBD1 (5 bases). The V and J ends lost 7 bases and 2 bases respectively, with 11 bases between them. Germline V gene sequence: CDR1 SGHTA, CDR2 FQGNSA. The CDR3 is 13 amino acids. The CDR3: CASTVTANYGYTF. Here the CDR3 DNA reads TGTGCCAGCACCGTGACAGCCAACTATGGCTACACCTTC.

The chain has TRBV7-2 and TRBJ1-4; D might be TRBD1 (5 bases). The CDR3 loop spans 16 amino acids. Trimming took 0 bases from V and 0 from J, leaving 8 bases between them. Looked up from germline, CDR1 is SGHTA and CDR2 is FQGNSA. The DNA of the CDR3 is TGTGCCAGCAGCTTAGCGCTCAGGGCAACTAATGAAAAACTGTTTTTT. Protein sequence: CASSLALRATNEKLFF.

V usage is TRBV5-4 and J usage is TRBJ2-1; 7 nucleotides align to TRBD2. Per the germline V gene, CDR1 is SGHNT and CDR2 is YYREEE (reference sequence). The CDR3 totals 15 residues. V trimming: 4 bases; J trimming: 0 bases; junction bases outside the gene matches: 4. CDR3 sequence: CASSPSSGSYNEQFF. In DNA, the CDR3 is TGTGCCAGCAGCCCTTCTAGCGGCTCCTACAATGAGCAGTTCTTC.

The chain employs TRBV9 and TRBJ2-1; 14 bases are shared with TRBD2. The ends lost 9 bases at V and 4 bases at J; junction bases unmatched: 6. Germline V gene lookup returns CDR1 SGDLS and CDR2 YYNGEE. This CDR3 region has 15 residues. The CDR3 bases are TGTGCCAACGGGACTAGCGGGAGAGGGTACAATGAGCAGTTCTTC. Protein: CANGTSGRGYNEQFF.

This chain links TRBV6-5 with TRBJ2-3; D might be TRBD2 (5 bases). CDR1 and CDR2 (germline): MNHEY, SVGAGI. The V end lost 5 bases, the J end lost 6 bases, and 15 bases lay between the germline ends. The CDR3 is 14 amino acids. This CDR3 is CASSTSGPGDTQYF. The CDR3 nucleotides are TGTGCCAGCAGTACCAGCGGACCCGGGGATACGCAGTATTTT.

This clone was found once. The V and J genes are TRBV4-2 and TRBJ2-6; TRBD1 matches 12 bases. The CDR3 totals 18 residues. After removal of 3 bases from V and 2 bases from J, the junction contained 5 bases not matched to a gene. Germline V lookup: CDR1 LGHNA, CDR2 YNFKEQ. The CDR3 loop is CASSQPGTGGAGANVLTF. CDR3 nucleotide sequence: TGTGCCAGCAGCCAGCCTGGGACAGGGGGCGCTGGGGCCAACGTCCTGACTTTC.

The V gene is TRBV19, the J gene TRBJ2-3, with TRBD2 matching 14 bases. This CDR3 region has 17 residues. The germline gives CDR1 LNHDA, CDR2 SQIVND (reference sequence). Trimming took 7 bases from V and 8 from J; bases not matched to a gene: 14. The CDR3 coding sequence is TGTGCCAGTACTGACGCTGGGACTAGCGGGGGTCCTCCTACGCAGTATTTT. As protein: CASTDAGTSGGPPTQYF.

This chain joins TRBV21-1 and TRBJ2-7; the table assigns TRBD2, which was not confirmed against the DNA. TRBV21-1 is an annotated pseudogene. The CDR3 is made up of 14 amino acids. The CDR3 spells CASSKGISSDEQYV. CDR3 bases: TGTGCCAGCAGCAAAGGGATTTCAAGCGACGAGCAGTACGTC.

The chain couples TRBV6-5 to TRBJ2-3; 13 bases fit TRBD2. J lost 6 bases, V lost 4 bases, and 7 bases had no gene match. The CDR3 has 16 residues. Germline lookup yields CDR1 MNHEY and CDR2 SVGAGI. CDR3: CASSFPTSGRMDTQYF. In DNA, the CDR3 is TGTGCCAGCAGTTTCCCGACTAGCGGGAGGATGGATACGCAGTATTTT.

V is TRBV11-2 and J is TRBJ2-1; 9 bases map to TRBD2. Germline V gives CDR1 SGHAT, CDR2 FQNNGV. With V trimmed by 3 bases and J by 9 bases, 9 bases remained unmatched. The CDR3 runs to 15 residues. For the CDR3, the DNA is TGTGCCAGCAGCTTGGATAGCGGGAGCGGGCCTGAGCAGTTCTTC. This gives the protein CASSLDSGSGPEQFF.